This entry lists 16 T cell receptor beta chains sequenced from one sample in a study of blood T cell repertoires in COVID-19 (dated by TCRdb to 2018 to 2020). Libraries were built with the immunoSEQ multiplex PCR assay. Sourced from immuneACCESS, this table was stored by TCRdb with only in-frame sequences that have V and J called. A share of the clones is absent; for the studies checked, an unresolved V gene accounts for under half, and the remainder has no known explanation. This sample holds about 140,000 clones; about three quarters were observed only once. 3.5% to 5.5% of the sample is held by the ten biggest clonotypes. The sample consisted of peripheral blood. These receptors were taken from a woman of 80 years or more with active or convalescent COVID-19.

The J gene is TRBJ2-2, the V gene TRBV19; TRBD1 might be the D (6 bases). The CDR3 has 14 amino acids. Germline loops: CDR1 LNHDA, CDR2 SQIVND (reference sequence). Trimming pared 4 bases from V and 6 bases from J, leaving 12 bases between. The CDR3 sequence is CASSRQGIAGELFF. The CDR3 coding sequence is TGTGCCAGTAGTAGGCAGGGGATCGCCGGGGAGCTGTTTTTT.

The chain uses TRBV23-1 and TRBJ2-7, with 10 bases aligning to TRBD1. TRBV23-1 has ORF status, its function being uncertain. Trimming removed 4 bases from V and 4 bases from J; junction bases left unmatched: 16. The CDR3 has 18 residues. CDR3 in amino acids: CASSRSTDRGRRGYEQYF. The CDR3 nucleotides read TGCGCCAGCAGTCGGTCCACCGACAGGGGGCGGCGAGGATACGAGCAGTACTTC.

The chain couples TRBV7-8 to TRBJ1-2, with 7 bases that match TRBD1. The CDR3 runs to 13 residues. CDR1 SGHVS and CDR2 FQNEAQ come from the germline V gene. J lost 8 bases, V lost 7 bases, and 10 bases had no gene match. CDR3 DNA: TGTGCCAGCACCGTAGACAGGGTGGGAGGCTACACCTTC. As protein: CASTVDRVGGYTF.

V usage is TRBV2 and J usage is TRBJ1-5, with 11 nucleotides matching TRBD1. V was pared by 7 bases and J by 7 bases, with 9 bases of the junction left unmatched. Germline assignment: CDR1 SNHLY and CDR2 FYNNEI. This CDR3 comprises 15 residues. The CDR3 bases are TGTGCCAGCACCGGGGACAGGGGGGGTCACCAGCCCCAGCATTTT. Encoded protein: CASTGDRGGHQPQHF.

This clone was seen just once. V gene TRBV6-1 combines with J gene TRBJ2-1; a possible D gene is TRBD1 (6 bases). V gave up 3 bases and J gave up 0 bases, with 12 bases separating them. The length of the CDR3 is 16 residues. CDR1 and CDR2 (germline): MNHNS, SASEGT. The CDR3 reads CASSDLRTASYNEQFF. The CDR3 nucleotides are TGTGCCAGCAGTGACCTACGGACAGCCTCCTACAATGAGCAGTTCTTC.

This clone has at least ten counts. The chain couples TRBV5-1 to TRBJ2-7; 8 positions match TRBD2. The V gene end was trimmed by 0 bases and the J gene end by 2 bases; junction bases not matched to a gene: 4. This CDR3 region has 15 residues. The germline CDR1 and CDR2 sequences are SGHRS and YFSETQ. CDR3 coding DNA: TGCGCCAGCAGCTTGGACGGCGGGGGGACCTACGAGCAGTACTTC. Its protein product is CASSLDGGGTYEQYF.

This clone has a handful of counts. The genes are TRBV15 and TRBJ1-5; tentative D call: TRBD1 (5 bases). The CDR3 length is 15 residues. V gave up 0 bases and J gave up 7 bases, with 13 bases separating them. CDR1 is LNHNV and CDR2 is YYDKDF in the germline V gene (reference sequence). The CDR3 region has the DNA TGTGCCACCAGCAGAGACGGATCAGGGTCCCAGCCCCAGCATTTT. Protein sequence: CATSRDGSGSQPQHF.

The V call is TRBV6-5, the J call TRBJ2-7; 10 nucleotides match TRBD1. The trim removed 9 bases at V and 2 bases at J, leaving 7 bases unmatched. The CDR3 has 14 residues. Germline V gives CDR1 MNHEY, CDR2 SVGAGI. CDR3 nucleotides: TGTGCCAGTGTTACCGGGACAGGGGCCTACGAGCAGTACTTC. Its translation is CASVTGTGAYEQYF.

V and J are TRBV19 and TRBJ2-1; 8 bases map to TRBD2. From germline, CDR1 is LNHDA and CDR2 SQIVND (reference sequence). V was pared by 5 bases and J by 7 bases, with 10 bases of the junction left unmatched. The CDR3 runs 15 residues. The CDR3 DNA reads TGTGCCAGTAGTCCTTTTCAGCGGGGGCCTAATGAGCAGTTCTTC. It codes for CASSPFQRGPNEQFF.

J is TRBJ2-7 and V is TRBV6-5; D is unclear. This CDR3 has 14 amino acids. The V and J ends lost 0 bases and 4 bases respectively, with 10 bases between them. The germline CDR1 and CDR2 sequences are MNHEY and SVGAGI. The CDR3, as DNA: TGTGCCAGCAGTTACTCCTCTACCCTATACGAGCAGTACTTC. It yields the protein CASSYSSTLYEQYF.

A single count supports this clone. The chain employs TRBV7-2 and TRBJ1-3, with D possibly TRBD1 on 5 matching bases. CDR3 length equals 15 residues. The germline gives CDR1 SGHTA, CDR2 FQGNSA. Trimming removed 6 bases from V and 0 bases from J, with 12 bases in between. For the CDR3, the DNA is TGTGCCAGCAGTCAGGGTTGGAACTCTGGAAACACCATATATTTT. This translates into CASSQGWNSGNTIYF.

This sequence joins TRBV11-2 and TRBJ1-2; D remains unclear. Per germline, CDR1 SGHAT and CDR2 FQNNGV. The CDR3 loop spans 12 amino acids. V was shortened by 2 bases and J by 6 bases, with 7 bases between the two germline ends. CDR3 in amino acids: CASSLLGDGYTF. DNA of the CDR3: TGTGCCAGCAGCTTATTGGGAGATGGCTACACCTTC.

In nucleotides, the CDR3 is TGTGCCAGCTCAACCCAAAAAAGGGGGTCTGGAAACACCATATATTTT. It encodes CASSTQKRGSGNTIYF. This chain links TRBV18 with TRBJ1-3, with D perhaps matching TRBD1 (6 bases). CDR1 and CDR2 from the germline V gene are KGHSH and LQKENI. V lost 5 bases and J 1 base, leaving 15 bases between the germline ends. The length of the CDR3 is 16 residues.

V gene TRBV28 combines with J gene TRBJ1-2; 7 positions match TRBD1. Per the germline V gene, CDR1 is MDHEN and CDR2 is SYDVKM. CDR3 length: 15 residues. The junction had 9 bases not matched to a gene; V was cut back by 6 bases and J by 2 bases. DNA for the CDR3: TGTGCCAGCAGCTCCTTGACAGGGAGCAACTATGGCTACACCTTC. It specifies CASSSLTGSNYGYTF.

The chain recombines TRBV9 with TRBJ1-2; D might be TRBD1 (5 bases). With 0 bases removed from V and 8 bases from J, the gap between germline ends came to 11 bases. This CDR3 is 13 amino acids long. CDR1 is SGDLS, CDR2 YYNGEE, per germline. The CDR3 DNA sequence: TGTGCCAGCAGCGTAGATGTGGGGGGGGGCTACACCTTC. Its protein is CASSVDVGGGYTF.

The chain recombines TRBV7-6 with TRBJ1-5; tentatively, D is TRBD1 (5 bases). From germline, CDR1 is SGHVS and CDR2 FNYEAQ. The CDR3 loop spans 14 amino acids. With 5 bases removed from V and 9 bases from J, the gap between germline ends came to 17 bases. This chain's CDR3 is CASSPDNGLGPQHF. In DNA, the CDR3 is TGTGCCAGCAGCCCGGACAATGGCTTAGGGCCCCAGCATTTT.